These 4 T cell receptor beta chains were sequenced from one sample in a study of T cell responses to AZD1222 COVID-19 vaccine. Generated by immunoSEQ multiplex PCR, the TCRdb table keeps only in-frame clones and is missing some. The sample carries some 170,000 clones, about 88% recorded once. Material: peripheral blood, obtained on day 0 of AZD1222 vaccination. The receptors stem from an adult in good health.

J is TRBJ2-2 and V is TRBV10-1; D is unresolved. Trimming stripped 8 bases from V and 5 bases from J, with 12 bases between. CDR3 length: 13 amino acids. In germline, CDR1 is WNHNN, CDR2 SYGVQD (reference sequence). The CDR3 protein is CASSDVRTGELFF. The CDR3 nucleotides read TGCGCCAGCTCGGACGTTCGGACCGGGGAGCTGTTTTTT.

The chain recombines TRBV6-5 with TRBJ2-1; D is possibly TRBD1 or TRBD2 (5 bases each). The germline CDR1 and CDR2 sequences are MNHEY and SVGAGI. V lost 0 bases to trimming and J lost 9 bases, with 12 bases between them. The CDR3 runs 14 residues. The chain's CDR3 is CASSYSRGSGEQFF. In DNA, the CDR3 is TGTGCCAGCAGTTACTCGAGGGGTTCCGGTGAGCAGTTCTTC.

This clone was observed once. The V and J genes are TRBV7-2 and TRBJ1-2; 7 bases line up with TRBD1. Germline trimming cut 3 bases from V and 2 bases from J; bases unmatched to any gene: 3. Germline V gene sequence: CDR1 SGHTA, CDR2 FQGNSA. This CDR3 comprises 14 residues. As DNA, the CDR3 is TGTGCCAGCAGCTTGGGACAGCCAAACTATGGCTACACCTTC. Translation: CASSLGQPNYGYTF.

V is TRBV6-2 or TRBV6-3 and J is TRBJ1-5; D gene unclear. CDR3 length: 13 residues. CDR1 MNHEY and CDR2 SVGEGT come from the germline V gene. V lost 2 bases and J lost 4, with 6 bases in between. CDR3 protein: CASSYGWNQPQHF. The CDR3 DNA reads as TGTGCCAGCAGTTACGGGTGGAATCAGCCCCAGCATTTT.